A single sample gave rise to the 27 T cell receptor beta chains below, sequenced in a study of blood T cell repertoires in COVID-19. Some clones are missing from TCRdb's copy, which holds only in-frame ones; the method was immunoSEQ multiplex PCR. Of 100,000 or so clones in the sample, approximately 84% were seen once. The sample comprised peripheral blood. The receptors were gathered from a human donor in a cohort sampled during active COVID-19.

This clone was seen a few times. The J gene is TRBJ2-7, the V gene TRBV5-1, with 13 bases identical to TRBD2. V shed 4 bases and J 6 bases; nucleotides not matched to a gene: 10. The germline V gene encodes CDR1 SGHRS and CDR2 YFSETQ. There are 16 residues in the CDR3. CDR3 region: CASSPGLAGAEGEQYF. The CDR3 coding sequence is TGCGCCAGCAGCCCCGGACTAGCGGGGGCCGAAGGCGAGCAGTACTTC.

The chain combines TRBV5-1 with TRBJ2-1; 7 nucleotides match TRBD2. This CDR3 has 17 residues. Germline-derived CDR1 and CDR2 are SGHRS and YFSETQ. Trimming at V came to 0 bases and at J to 12 bases, leaving 18 bases not matched to a gene. DNA for the CDR3: TGCGCCAGCAGCTTGGGGCCTAGCGGAGAGGCAGGGAGGCGGCAGTTCTTC. This sequence encodes CASSLGPSGEAGRRQFF.

The chain links TRBV6-2 or TRBV6-3 to TRBJ2-1; 8 bases are a match to TRBD2. CDR3 length: 17 amino acids. Germline V gives CDR1 MNHEY, CDR2 SVGEGT. J lost 2 bases, V lost 5 bases, and 11 bases had no gene match. The CDR3 sequence: CASSPLTERGPYNEQFF. In DNA, the CDR3 is TGTGCCAGCAGTCCCCTTACCGAGCGGGGGCCCTACAATGAGCAGTTCTTC.

This chain links TRBV6-5 with TRBJ2-1, with 11 bases identical to TRBD2. CDR3 size: 15 residues. Per the germline V gene, CDR1 is MNHEY and CDR2 is SVGAGI. V lost 4 bases to trimming and J lost 6 bases; unmatched junction nucleotides: 5. Here the CDR3 DNA reads TGTGCCAGCAGTTCAACCGGGACTAGCGGCAATGAGCAGTTCTTC. Translating it yields CASSSTGTSGNEQFF.

This clone was observed once. The gene calls are TRBV5-1 and TRBJ2-2; D unresolved. This CDR3 is built from 15 residues. V lost 0 bases and J lost 0, with 6 bases in between. Per the germline V gene, CDR1 is SGHRS and CDR2 is YFSETQ. This CDR3 reads CASSLDFANTGELFF. Written as DNA, the CDR3 is TGCGCCAGCAGCTTGGACTTCGCGAACACCGGGGAGCTGTTTTTT.

This rearrangement joins TRBV6-2 or TRBV6-3 to TRBJ2-3, with D possibly matching TRBD2 (6 bases). The length of the CDR3 is 15 residues. Germline V CDR1 and CDR2: MNHEY, SVGEGT. V lost 5 bases and J 1 base, leaving 13 bases between the germline ends. The CDR3 sequence is CASSAALAGTDTQYF. The CDR3 nucleotides read TGTGCCAGCAGTGCCGCGTTAGCGGGCACAGATACGCAGTATTTT.

This clone showed up just once. The rearrangement joins TRBV2 to TRBJ1-2; a possible D gene is TRBD1 (6 bases). Between the trimmed V and J ends, which lost 4 bases and 1 base, there was a span of 13 bases. This CDR3 region has 15 residues. The germline CDR1 and CDR2 sequences are SNHLY and FYNNEI. CDR3 sequence (DNA): TGTGCCAGCAGTGCGGCCAGGGGTATTAACTATGGCTACACCTTC. Protein sequence: CASSAARGINYGYTF.

In its sample, this clone was seen a few times. The chain carries TRBV5-1 and TRBJ1-5, with D maybe TRBD1 (6 bases). Germline lookup yields CDR1 SGHRS and CDR2 YFSETQ. This CDR3 comprises 13 residues. Trimming stripped 0 bases from V and 13 bases from J, with 14 bases between. This CDR3 is CASSLVEGTPQHF. In DNA, the CDR3 is TGCGCCAGCAGCTTGGTTGAGGGGACACCTCAGCATTTT.

V usage is TRBV28 and J usage is TRBJ1-5, with TRBD1 matching 9 bases. This CDR3 has 16 residues. V gave up 7 bases and J gave up 2 bases; unmatched junction bases: 9. Germline V gene sequence: CDR1 MDHEN, CDR2 SYDVKM. The CDR3 DNA is TGTGCCAGCATACCATCCCGGGACAGGGGCAATCAGCCCCAGCATTTT. Protein sequence: CASIPSRDRGNQPQHF.

The J gene is TRBJ2-5, the V gene TRBV4-3, with a possible D match to TRBD2 (6 bases). There are 17 residues in the CDR3. Looked up from germline, CDR1 is LGHNA and CDR2 is YSLEER. Trimming left V 0 bases short and J 5 bases short, with 19 bases between. CDR3 nucleotides: TGCGCCAGCAGCCAAGATGGCCCTAGCGACAAAGGGGAGACCCAGTACTTC. It codes for CASSQDGPSDKGETQYF.

The chain links TRBV7-8 to TRBJ2-7; 8 positions agree with TRBD1. The CDR3 spans 15 residues. Trimming cost V 1 base and J 2 bases; bases outside gene matches: 4. Germline CDR1 reads SGHVS; CDR2 reads FQNEAQ. DNA of the CDR3: TGTGCCAGCAGCTTAGAGGGGACAGGTCCCTACGAGCAGTACTTC. Protein product: CASSLEGTGPYEQYF.

This chain joins TRBV27 and TRBJ1-2; the D is unclear. Germline V lookup: CDR1 MNHEY, CDR2 SMNVEV (reference sequence). Trimming took off 4 bases at V and 2 bases at J, with 11 bases between the two ends. This CDR3 is 14 amino acids long. The CDR3 DNA reads TGTGCCAGCAGTTGGGGATCGGGAAACTATGGCTACACCTTC. As protein: CASSWGSGNYGYTF.

This clone was seen just once. The chain couples TRBV6-5 to TRBJ1-4, with 8 bases matching TRBD1. With 6 bases clipped from V and 8 bases from J, the junction kept 8 bases outside the gene matches. The CDR3 has 14 amino acids. Germline CDR1 and CDR2: MNHEY and SVGAGI. CDR3 in DNA: TGTGCCAGCAGGGACAGGGTGCGGCAGGAAAAACTGTTTTTT. Amino acid sequence: CASRDRVRQEKLFF.

The chain joins TRBV5-6 to TRBJ1-1; 7 positions agree with TRBD1. V lost 2 bases to trimming and J lost 4 bases; unmatched junction nucleotides: 5. Germline V gene data show CDR1 as SGHDT and CDR2 as YYEEEE. The CDR3 loop spans 14 amino acids. The CDR3 region has the DNA TGTGCCAGCAGCTTTTCAGGGGGTGGCACTGAAGCTTTCTTT. Protein product: CASSFSGGGTEAFF.

The V gene is TRBV19, the J gene TRBJ1-5; TRBD1 is a possible D gene (6 bases). This CDR3 region has 15 residues. The germline V gene has CDR1 LNHDA and CDR2 SQIVND (reference sequence). Trimming stripped 3 bases from V and 0 bases from J, with 9 bases between. Written as DNA, the CDR3 is TGTGCCAGTAGTATTCGACAGGCTAGCAATCAGCCCCAGCATTTT. Encoded protein: CASSIRQASNQPQHF.

The V call is TRBV19, the J call TRBJ1-4, with TRBD1 matching over 11 bases. Unmatched junction bases numbered 9, after V lost 6 bases and J lost 0 bases. CDR1 and CDR2 from the germline V gene are LNHDA and SQIVND (reference sequence). The CDR3 extends over 18 amino acids. In DNA form, the CDR3 reads TGTGCCAGTAGCACCTTAGGGACAGGGGGACCAACTAATGAAAAACTGTTTTTT. Its translation: CASSTLGTGGPTNEKLFF.

This clone was observed once. The V and J genes are TRBV27 and TRBJ2-7, with TRBD1 matching over 11 bases. J gave up 4 bases and V 2 bases, and 4 bases lay outside the gene matches. Germline V gene sequence: CDR1 MNHEY, CDR2 SMNVEV (reference sequence). The CDR3 extends over 15 amino acids. The CDR3 loop is CASSLAGQGGYEQYF. The CDR3 DNA follows: TGTGCCAGCAGTTTAGCGGGACAGGGGGGATACGAGCAGTACTTC.

This clone was counted only a few times. The rearrangement joins TRBV6-2 or TRBV6-3 to TRBJ2-3; D may be TRBD1 (6 bases). V was cut by 3 bases and J by 2 bases, with 9 bases left in between. From germline, CDR1 is MNHEY and CDR2 SVGEGT. This CDR3 spans 14 amino acids. CDR3 loop: CASSYGDTTDTQYF. CDR3 DNA: TGTGCCAGCAGTTATGGGGACACCACAGATACGCAGTATTTT.

The table lists this clone with a few counts. The chain uses TRBV30 and TRBJ2-3, with D tentatively TRBD1 (6 bases). The CDR3 runs 13 residues. V dropped 5 bases and J dropped 4 bases, with 13 bases sitting between them. CDR1 and CDR2 (germline): GTSNPN, SVGIG (reference sequence). The CDR3 region has the DNA TGTGCCTGGGCCCTAGAGGGGGCAGATACGCAGTATTTT. Its protein product is CAWALEGADTQYF. The complete variable domain, with remaining parts taken from reference TRBV30 and TRBJ2-3, reads SQTIHQWPATLVQPVGSPLSLECTVEGTSNPNLYWYRQAAGRGLQLLFYSVGIGQISSEVPQNLSASRPQDRQFILSSKKLLLSDSGFYLCAWALEGADTQYFGPGTRLTVL.

The gene calls are TRBV21-1 and TRBJ2-5; the D call in the table, TRBD2, was not verified against the DNA. TRBV21-1 is classified as a pseudogene. There are 18 residues in the CDR3. The CDR3 here is CASSNDLTGTSGQETQYF. The CDR3 coding sequence is TGTGCCAGCAGCAATGACCTAACCGGGACTAGCGGACAAGAGACCCAGTACTTC.

The rearrangement joins TRBV5-4 to TRBJ1-4; 7 bases agree with TRBD1. The V and J ends lost 0 bases and 4 bases, in that order; junction bases with no gene match: 9. Germline loops: CDR1 SGHNT, CDR2 YYREEE (reference sequence). The CDR3 length is 17 residues. For the CDR3, the DNA is TGTGCCAGCAGCTTGGCTTCGGACAGGAGCCTTAATGAAAAACTGTTTTTT. It is translated as CASSLASDRSLNEKLFF.

J is TRBJ2-3 and V is TRBV4-3, with D possibly TRBD2 on 5 matching bases. The germline V and J ends were trimmed by 0 bases and 2 bases, with 15 bases remaining between them. This CDR3 is built from 17 residues. Germline V gene lookup returns CDR1 LGHNA and CDR2 YSLEER. The CDR3 coding sequence is TGCGCCAGCAGCCAAGACAGGAATCTAGCCTCCACAGATACGCAGTATTTT. Protein: CASSQDRNLASTDTQYF.

This clone appeared once. The chain has TRBV18 and TRBJ2-2; 8 positions match TRBD2. This CDR3 region has 15 residues. In germline, CDR1 is KGHSH, CDR2 LQKENI. Trimming took 5 bases from V and 1 from J; bases not matched to a gene: 3. The CDR3 reads CASSTSGLNTGELFF. CDR3 in DNA: TGTGCCAGCTCAACTAGCGGTTTGAACACCGGGGAGCTGTTTTTT. Using reference TRBV18 and TRBJ2-2 for the parts outside the CDR3, the full variable domain is NAGVMQNPRHLVRRRGQEARLRCSPMKGHSHVYWYRQLPEEGLKFMVYLQKENIIDESGMPKERFSAEFPKEGPSILRIQQVVRGDSAAYFCASSTSGLNTGELFFGEGSRLTVL.

This clone was recorded many times. This sample includes further DNA sequences coding for the same CDR3. The chain employs TRBV12-3 or TRBV12-4 and TRBJ2-7, with D perhaps TRBD1 (5 bases). Trimming took 8 bases from V and 0 from J, leaving 11 bases between them. This CDR3 has 13 residues. CDR3 sequence: CASARQSSYEQYF. CDR3 bases: TGTGCCAGCGCCCGACAGAGCTCCTACGAGCAGTACTTC.

The chain combines TRBV5-4 with TRBJ2-7, with 7 bases aligning to TRBD1. Germline V gene lookup returns CDR1 SGHNT and CDR2 YYREEE (reference sequence). V shed 3 bases and J 3 bases; nucleotides not matched to a gene: 6. The CDR3 is made up of 14 amino acids. CDR3 nucleotide sequence: TGTGCCAGCAGCTACCGGGACAGCAACTACGAGCAGTACTTC. Protein: CASSYRDSNYEQYF.

The sample holds a few counts of this clone. This chain joins TRBV27 and TRBJ1-1; 8 positions match TRBD1. Per germline, CDR1 MNHEY and CDR2 SMNVEV (reference sequence). Unmatched junction bases numbered 7, after V lost 0 bases and J lost 10 bases. The CDR3 sequence is 14 residues long. The CDR3 is CASSLSQPGQGAFF. The CDR3 region has the DNA TGTGCCAGCAGTTTATCCCAACCTGGACAGGGAGCTTTCTTT.

The V call is TRBV12-5, the J call TRBJ1-2; D possibly corresponds to TRBD1 (5 bases). The CDR3 extends over 15 amino acids. The V end was cut by 4 bases, the J end by 6 bases, with 18 bases between. Germline assignment: CDR1 LGHNT and CDR2 FRNRAP. The CDR3 loop reads CASGSISQVKDGYTF. The CDR3 nucleotides read TGTGCTAGTGGTTCCATATCACAGGTTAAAGATGGCTACACCTTC. Variable domain in full (rest from reference TRBV12-5 and TRBJ1-2): DARVTQTPRHKVTEMGQEVTMRCQPILGHNTVFWYRQTMMQGLELLAYFRNRAPLDDSGMPKDRFSAEMPDATLATLKIQPSEPRDSAVYFCASGSISQVKDGYTFGSGTRLTVV.